This TCR beta chain was observed in a study of T cell responses to AZD1222 COVID-19 vaccine. Study-level findings and limits: Spike-spanning, vaccine-associated CD4 TCRs were dominant at 160-218 and 743-854. There were repertoire samples only from the period after the peak T cell response. Two doses of AZD1222 preceded a rise in Spike-specific TCR breadth and depth. Variant regions that are unmutated are reportedly the target of nearly half of spike-specific TCRs.

Germline values: CDR1 MNHEY, CDR2 SMNVEV (reference sequence). V lost 0 bases, J lost 8 bases, and 13 bases lay in between. This CDR3 has 14 residues. The sample holds one count of this clone. What it binds is not known. Produced via immunoSEQ multiplex PCR; TCRdb's table is partial and in-frame only. The sample consists of 83,000 or so clones, more than 75% of them appearing once. The source was peripheral blood, collected on day 0 of AZD1222 vaccination. The sequence came from an adult in good health. The rearrangement links TRBV27 to TRBJ1-2; a possible D gene is TRBD1 (6 bases). CDR3 nucleotide sequence: TGTGCCAGCAGTTTATCGAAAGGGGGAGGAGGCTACACCTTC. It encodes CASSLSKGGGGYTF.